This T cell receptor (beta chain) was captured in a study of T cells in pancreatic ductal adenocarcinoma. General study findings and limits: Comparisons of tumor and blood clonality may show falsely lower tumor diversity.

About this clone: Its target is not known.

Measured with immunoSEQ multiplex PCR; TCRdb has only the in-frame clones, and not every one. This repertoire shows about 16,000 clones, about 90% found once; its top ten account for approximately 17%. Selected pancreatic ductal adenocarcinoma patients had undergone surgery without neoadjuvant therapy. The CDR3 length is 17 residues. The germline V gene encodes CDR1 SQVTM and CDR2 ANQGSEA. The V and J genes are TRBV29-1 and TRBJ1-1, with 7 nucleotides matching TRBD1. The sequence derives from a human donor with pancreatic ductal adenocarcinoma. The sequenced sample was PBMCs. The CDR3 DNA is TGCCTTACCTACCTCCTCCCAGGGGGATACCCGAACACTGAAGCTTTCTTT. Its protein is CLTYLLPGGYPNTEAFF.